The 4 T cell receptor beta chains given below trace back to one sample, sequenced in a study of blood T cell repertoires in COVID-19. Only in-frame clones appear in the TCRdb table, and some are missing; sequencing was by immunoSEQ multiplex PCR. Of tens of thousands of clones listed, roughly 80% are singletons. The sample taken for sequencing was peripheral blood. The receptors stem from a man aged 55 to 70 with active COVID-19.

The chain combines TRBV2 with TRBJ1-5; the D is unclear. The length of the CDR3 is 13 residues. The V gene lost 4 bases and the J gene lost 4 bases, with 8 bases spanning the gap. The germline V gene has CDR1 SNHLY and CDR2 FYNNEI. CDR3 sequence reads: CASSGSANQPQHF. The CDR3 DNA is TGTGCCAGCAGTGGTTCAGCGAATCAGCCCCAGCATTTT.

CDR3 loop: CAWSSGGYEQYF. The CDR3 DNA sequence: TGTGCCTGGAGTTCAGGGGGATACGAGCAGTACTTC. V and J are TRBV30 and TRBJ2-7, with 7 bases lining up with TRBD1. The CDR3 totals 12 residues. Germline V gives CDR1 GTSNPN, CDR2 SVGIG (reference sequence). The V segment lost 2 bases and the J segment 4 bases; nucleotides outside the gene matches: 2.

The V and J genes are TRBV2 and TRBJ1-6, with TRBD1 as a possible D gene (5 bases). Trimming took 11 bases from V and 7 from J, leaving 15 bases between them. CDR1 and CDR2 (germline): SNHLY, FYNNEI. CDR3 size: 13 residues. CDR3 loop: CAAQQEGNSPLHF. The CDR3 nucleotides are TGTGCCGCACAACAGGAGGGGAATTCACCCCTCCACTTT.

This clone was detected only once. J is TRBJ1-4 and V is TRBV25-1, with 9 bases fitting TRBD1. This CDR3 is 16 amino acids long. J was trimmed by 4 bases and V by 6 bases; bases with no gene match: 9. Germline-derived CDR1 and CDR2 are MGHDK and SYGVNS. The CDR3 sequence: CASSEGQGQYNEKLFF. The CDR3 nucleotides read TGTGCCAGCAGCGAAGGACAGGGGCAATATAATGAAAAACTGTTTTTT.